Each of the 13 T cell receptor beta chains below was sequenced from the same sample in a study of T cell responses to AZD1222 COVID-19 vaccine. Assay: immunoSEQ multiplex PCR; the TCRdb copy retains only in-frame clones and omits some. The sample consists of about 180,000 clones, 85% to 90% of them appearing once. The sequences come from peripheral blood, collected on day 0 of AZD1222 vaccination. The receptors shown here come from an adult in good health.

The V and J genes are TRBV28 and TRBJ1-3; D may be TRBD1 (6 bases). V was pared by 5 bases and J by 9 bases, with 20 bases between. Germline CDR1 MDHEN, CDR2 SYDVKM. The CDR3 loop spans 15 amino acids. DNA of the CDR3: TGTGCCAGCAGTCTCTCCCCAGGGTCCAGGGGCACCATATATTTT. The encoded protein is CASSLSPGSRGTIYF.

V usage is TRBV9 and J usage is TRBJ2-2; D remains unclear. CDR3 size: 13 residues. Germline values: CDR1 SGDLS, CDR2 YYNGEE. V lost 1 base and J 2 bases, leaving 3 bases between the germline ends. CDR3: CASSVHNTGELFF. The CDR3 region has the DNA TGTGCCAGCAGCGTACATAACACCGGGGAGCTGTTTTTT.

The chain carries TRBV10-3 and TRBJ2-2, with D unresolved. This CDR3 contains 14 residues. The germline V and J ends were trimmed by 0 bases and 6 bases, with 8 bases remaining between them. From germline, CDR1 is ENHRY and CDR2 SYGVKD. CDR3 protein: CAISESLGSGELFF. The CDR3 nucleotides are TGTGCCATCAGTGAGTCGTTAGGGTCCGGGGAGCTGTTTTTT.

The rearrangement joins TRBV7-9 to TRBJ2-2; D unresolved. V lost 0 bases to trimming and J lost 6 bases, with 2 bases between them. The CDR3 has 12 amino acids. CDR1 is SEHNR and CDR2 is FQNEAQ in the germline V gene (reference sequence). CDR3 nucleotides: TGTGCCAGCAGCTTAGCGGCCGGGGAGCTGTTTTTT. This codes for CASSLAAGELFF.

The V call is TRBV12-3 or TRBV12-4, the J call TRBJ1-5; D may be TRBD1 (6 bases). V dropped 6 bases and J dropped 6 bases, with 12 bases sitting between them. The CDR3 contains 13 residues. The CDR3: CASRVGARQPQHF. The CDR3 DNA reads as TGTGCCAGCAGGGTGGGGGCACGTCAGCCCCAGCATTTT.

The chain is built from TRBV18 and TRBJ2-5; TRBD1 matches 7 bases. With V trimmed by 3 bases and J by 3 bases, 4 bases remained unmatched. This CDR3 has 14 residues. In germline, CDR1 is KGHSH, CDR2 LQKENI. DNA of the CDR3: TGTGCCAGCTCACCCCGACAGGGAGAAGAGACCCAGTACTTC. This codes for CASSPRQGEETQYF.

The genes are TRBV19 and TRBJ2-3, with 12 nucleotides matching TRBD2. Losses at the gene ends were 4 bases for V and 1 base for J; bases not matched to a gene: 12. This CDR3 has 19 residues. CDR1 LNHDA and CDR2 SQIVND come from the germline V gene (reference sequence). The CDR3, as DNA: TGTGCCAGTAGTACCCGAGCCGGGACTAGCGGGTCTCGCACAGATACGCAGTATTTT. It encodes CASSTRAGTSGSRTDTQYF.

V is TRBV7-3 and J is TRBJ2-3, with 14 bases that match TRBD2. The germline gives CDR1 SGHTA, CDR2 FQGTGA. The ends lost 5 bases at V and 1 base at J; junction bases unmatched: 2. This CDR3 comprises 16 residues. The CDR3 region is CASSMGLAGGTDTQYF. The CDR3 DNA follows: TGTGCCAGCAGCATGGGACTAGCGGGGGGCACAGATACGCAGTATTTT.

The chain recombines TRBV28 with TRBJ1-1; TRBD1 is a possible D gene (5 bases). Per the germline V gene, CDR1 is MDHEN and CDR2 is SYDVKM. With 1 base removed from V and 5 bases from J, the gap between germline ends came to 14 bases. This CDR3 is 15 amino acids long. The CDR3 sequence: CASSLSQGMGTEAFF. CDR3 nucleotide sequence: TGTGCCAGCAGTTTATCGCAGGGAATGGGAACTGAAGCTTTCTTT. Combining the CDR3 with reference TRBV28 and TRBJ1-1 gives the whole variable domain DVKVTQSSRYLVKRTGEKVFLECVQDMDHENMFWYRQDPGLGLRLIYFSYDVKMKEKGDIPEGYSVSREKKERFSLILESASTNQTSMYLCASSLSQGMGTEAFFGQGTRLTVV.

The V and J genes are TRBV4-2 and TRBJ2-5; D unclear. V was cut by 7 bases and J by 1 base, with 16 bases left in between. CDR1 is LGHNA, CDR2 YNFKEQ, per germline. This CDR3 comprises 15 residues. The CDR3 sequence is CASNSGRESQETQYF. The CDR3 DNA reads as TGTGCCAGCAATTCAGGACGAGAAAGCCAAGAGACCCAGTACTTC.

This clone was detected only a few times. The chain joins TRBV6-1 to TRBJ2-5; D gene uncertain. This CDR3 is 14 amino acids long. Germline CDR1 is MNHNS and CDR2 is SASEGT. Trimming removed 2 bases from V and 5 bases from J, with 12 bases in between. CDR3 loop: CASSEPGLGETQYF. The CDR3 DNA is TGTGCCAGCAGTGAACCGGGCCTAGGGGAGACCCAGTACTTC.

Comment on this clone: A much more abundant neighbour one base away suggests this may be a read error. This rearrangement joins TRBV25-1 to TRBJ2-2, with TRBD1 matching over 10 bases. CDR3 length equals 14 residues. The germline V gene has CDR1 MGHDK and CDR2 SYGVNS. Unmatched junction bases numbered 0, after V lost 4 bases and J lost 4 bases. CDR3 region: CASSGTGGTGELFF. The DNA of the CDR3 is TGTGCCAGCAGTGGGACAGGGGGCACCGGGGAGCTGTTTTTT.

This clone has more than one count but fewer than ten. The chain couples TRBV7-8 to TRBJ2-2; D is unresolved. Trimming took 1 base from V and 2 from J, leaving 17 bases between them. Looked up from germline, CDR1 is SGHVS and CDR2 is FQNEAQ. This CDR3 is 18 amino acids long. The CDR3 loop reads CASSLVAGVTSNTGELFF. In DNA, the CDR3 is TGTGCCAGCAGCTTAGTGGCTGGGGTCACCTCAAACACCGGGGAGCTGTTTTTT.